This T cell receptor (beta chain) was captured by sequencing in a study of beta chain features in type 1 diabetes. The CDR3 spans 16 residues. The V gene end was trimmed by 1 base and the J gene end by 1 base; junction bases not matched to a gene: 2. CDR1 is KGHSH and CDR2 is LQKENI in the germline V gene. For this clone: Its antigen is undetermined.

The sequenced template was cDNA made from the entire isolated RNA. TCRdb keeps only in-frame clones here, not all; method: immunoSEQ multiplex PCR. The table includes around 16,000 clones, roughly 72% detected once. General study results and limits: Moderate yet significant TCRB CDR3 shortening was seen in Type 1 diabetes patients in all four CD4+ subsets. For patients and controls alike, PCR might favor shorter templates to the same degree.

The V call is TRBV18, the J call TRBJ2-5, with 11 bases fitting TRBD1. This receptor was obtained from a man between 25 and 39 years old with type 1 diabetes. Sequencing used stem cell memory CD4+ T cells from blood. The DNA of the CDR3 is TGTGCCAGCTCACCACGGACAGGGGGCGGCCAAGAGACCCAGTACTTC. As protein: CASSPRTGGGQETQYF.